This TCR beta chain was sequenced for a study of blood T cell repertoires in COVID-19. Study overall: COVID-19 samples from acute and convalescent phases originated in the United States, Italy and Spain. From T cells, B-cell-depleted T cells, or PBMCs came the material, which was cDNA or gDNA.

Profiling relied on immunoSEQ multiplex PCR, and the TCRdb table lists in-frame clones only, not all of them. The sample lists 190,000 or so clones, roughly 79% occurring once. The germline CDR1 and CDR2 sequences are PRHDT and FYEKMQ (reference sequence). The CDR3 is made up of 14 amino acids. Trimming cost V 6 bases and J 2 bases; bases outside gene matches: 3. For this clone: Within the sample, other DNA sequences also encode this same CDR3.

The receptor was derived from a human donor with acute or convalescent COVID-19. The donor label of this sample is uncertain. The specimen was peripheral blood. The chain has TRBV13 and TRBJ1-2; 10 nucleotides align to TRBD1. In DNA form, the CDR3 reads TGTGCCAGCAGACCGGGACAGGGGAACTATGGCTACACCTTC. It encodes CASRPGQGNYGYTF.